The 14 T cell receptor beta chains below were found in one sample sequenced in a study of identical twins (dated by TCRdb to 2015 to 2016). The library was made by 5' RACE. Sequencer: Illumina HiSeq 2000. TCRdb reprocessing: public reads trimmed at Q25 with fastp, clones called with MiXCR, in-frame beta chains kept. Identical CDR3 protein sequences are pooled into one entry, listed with their most common genes and DNA. The sample yields under 800,000 distinct CDR3 sequences; 21% were counted once. The ten largest account for roughly 4% of the sample. These data also featured in a second study, about T cells expressing NK-cell markers.

The sequencing sample was made of PBMCs. These receptors were collected from a woman aged 18-30 years in good health.

This clonotype has at least ten counts. The chain is built from TRBV20-1 and TRBJ2-7; 13 bases match TRBD2. This CDR3 has 12 residues. Germline loops: CDR1 DFQATT, CDR2 SNEGSKA (reference sequence). CDR3 nucleotide sequence: TGCAGCGTGGGGACTAGCGGGGACGAGCAGTACTTC. Residues: CSVGTSGDEQYF.

This sequence joins TRBV7-2 and TRBJ2-1; no clear D. This CDR3 contains 14 residues. The germline CDR1 and CDR2 sequences are SGHTA and FQGNSA. V lost 5 bases, J lost 8 bases, and 16 bases lay in between. In nucleotides, the CDR3 is TGTGCCAGCAGCCTCGAAATGGGTCTCCATGAGCAGTTCTTC. Translating gives CASSLEMGLHEQFF.

The J gene is TRBJ2-1, the V gene TRBV5-1, with D possibly called TRBD1 or TRBD2 (5 bases each). Per the germline V gene, CDR1 is SGHRS and CDR2 is YFSETQ. This CDR3 comprises 14 residues. Trimming left V 7 bases short and J 6 bases short, with 17 bases between. Here the CDR3 reads CASGSGDPPNEQFF. For the CDR3, the DNA is TGCGCCAGCGGCAGTGGGGACCCCCCCAATGAGCAGTTCTTC.

V is TRBV12-3 or TRBV12-4 and J is TRBJ2-3; maybe TRBD2 (6 bases). CDR3 size: 15 residues. V dropped 4 bases and J dropped 0 bases, with 11 bases sitting between them. The CDR3 nucleotides read TGTGCCAGCAGTTGGGGGGAGACTAGCACAGATACGCAGTATTTT. Its protein product is CASSWGETSTDTQYF.

This clonotype was observed a handful of times. The chain carries TRBV7-9 and TRBJ2-7, with D possibly matching TRBD2 (7 bases). CDR3 length: 15 amino acids. Germline V gene data show CDR1 as SEHNR and CDR2 as FQNEAQ (reference sequence). V was clipped by 5 bases and J by 4 bases, with 18 bases between them. CDR3 nucleotides: TGTGCCAGCAGCGCAGGCAGGGGACTATCATACGAGCAGTACTTC. Translated, it gives CASSAGRGLSYEQYF. The full variable domain, rest sourced from reference TRBV7-9 and TRBJ2-7, is DTGVSQNPRHKITKRGQNVTFRCDPISEHNRLYWYRQTLGQGPEFLTYFQNEAQLEKSRLLSDRFSAERPKGSFSTLEIQRTEQGDSAMYLCASSAGRGLSYEQYFGPGTRLTVT.

The CDR3 here is CASSKWDRDKSSTDTQYF. As DNA, the CDR3 is TGTGCCAGCAGCAAATGGGACAGGGATAAGTCTAGCACAGATACGCAGTATTTT. The V gene is TRBV21-1, the J gene TRBJ2-3; TRBD1, as called in the table, went unchecked against the DNA. TRBV21-1 corresponds to a pseudogene. This CDR3 is 18 amino acids long.

The chain joins TRBV2 to TRBJ2-5; tentatively, D is TRBD2 (6 bases). The CDR3 runs 16 residues. V was shortened by 6 bases and J by 5 bases, with 22 bases between the two germline ends. The germline CDR1 and CDR2 sequences are SNHLY and FYNNEI. The CDR3 DNA is TGTGCCAGCAGAACCCCCCTGCCGGGTCGGGGGGAGACCCAGTACTTC. It yields the protein CASRTPLPGRGETQYF.

This chain links TRBV5-1 with TRBJ2-5; D unclear. CDR1 and CDR2 (germline): SGHRS, YFSETQ. The CDR3 has 13 amino acids. Trimming took off 1 base at V and 2 bases at J, with 6 bases between the two ends. The CDR3 here is CASSLFQQETQYF. In DNA form, the CDR3 reads TGCGCCAGCAGCTTGTTCCAGCAAGAGACCCAGTACTTC.

This chain uses TRBV15 with TRBJ1-2; a weak D match, TRBD1 (5 bases). Germline V gene lookup returns CDR1 LNHNV and CDR2 YYDKDF (reference sequence). V gave up 5 bases and J gave up 2 bases, with 15 bases separating them. The CDR3 covers 15 residues. CDR3 amino acids: CATSFGLAGNYGYTF. CDR3 DNA: TGTGCCACCAGCTTCGGCTTGGCAGGGAACTATGGCTACACCTTC.

The rearrangement links TRBV5-1 to TRBJ1-6; the D gene is possibly TRBD1 (5 bases). Trimming pared 2 bases from V and 6 bases from J, leaving 15 bases between. The CDR3 spans 16 residues. CDR1 and CDR2 (germline): SGHRS, YFSETQ. The CDR3 loop is CASSFPRPGPNSPLHF. CDR3 DNA sequence: TGCGCCAGCAGCTTCCCTCGGCCAGGGCCTAATTCACCCCTCCACTTT.

The rearrangement links TRBV5-6 to TRBJ2-2, with D tentatively TRBD2 (6 bases). V was pared by 4 bases and J by 0 bases, with 13 bases between. CDR3 length: 16 residues. Germline CDR1 is SGHDT and CDR2 is YYEEEE. The CDR3 protein is CASSPLGTPNTGELFF. DNA of the CDR3: TGTGCCAGCAGCCCCCTGGGGACTCCGAACACCGGGGAGCTGTTTTTT.

The table lists this clonotype with a few counts. The chain combines TRBV29-1 with TRBJ1-2, with 11 bases lining up with TRBD1. Trimming cost V 1 base and J 5 bases; bases outside gene matches: 15. CDR1 and CDR2 (germline): SQVTM, ANQGSEA. The CDR3 length is 18 residues. The CDR3 region is CSVEGRSVGQGAAYGYTF. CDR3 in DNA: TGCAGCGTTGAAGGGCGTTCGGTTGGACAGGGGGCGGCGTATGGCTACACCTTC.

The table lists this clonotype with a few counts. J is TRBJ1-1 and V is TRBV30; tentative D call: TRBD1 (6 bases). Trimming left V 3 bases short and J 11 bases short, with 13 bases between. CDR3 length: 11 amino acids. CDR1 GTSNPN and CDR2 SVGIG come from the germline V gene (reference sequence). The CDR3 DNA reads as TGTGCCTGGAGCCCGGACAGCGGGGCTTTCTTT. As protein: CAWSPDSGAFF.

V gene TRBV10-3 combines with J gene TRBJ1-5; D possibly corresponds to TRBD1 (6 bases). Germline V lookup: CDR1 ENHRY, CDR2 SYGVKD. The CDR3 has 15 residues. V was cut by 2 bases and J by 4 bases, with 12 bases left in between. The CDR3 DNA follows: TGTGCCATCAGTGAGGCGGGGGGCAAGAATCAGCCCCAGCATTTT. Amino acids: CAISEAGGKNQPQHF.